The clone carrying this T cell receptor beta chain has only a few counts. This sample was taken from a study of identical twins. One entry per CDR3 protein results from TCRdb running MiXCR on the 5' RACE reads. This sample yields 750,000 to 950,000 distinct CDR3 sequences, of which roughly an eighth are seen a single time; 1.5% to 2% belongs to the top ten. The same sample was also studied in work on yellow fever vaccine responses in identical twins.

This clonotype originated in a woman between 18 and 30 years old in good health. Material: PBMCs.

CDR3 residues: CASSQGRPGGYNEQFF. The CDR3 DNA reads as TGTGCCAGCAGCCAAGGCCGGCCGGGGGGGTACAATGAGCAGTTCTTC. The chain combines TRBV3-1 with TRBJ2-1, with 8 bases matching TRBD2. Germline CDR1 is LGHDT and CDR2 is YNNKEL (reference sequence). The CDR3 runs to 16 residues. Unmatched junction bases numbered 6, after V lost 1 base and J lost 4 bases.